This T cell receptor beta chain was retrieved from a study of blood T cell repertoires in COVID-19. In the study overall: Acute and convalescent COVID-19 samples came from the United States, Italy and Spain. T cells, B-cell-depleted T cells, or PBMCs provided the cDNA or gDNA that served as material.

This clone appeared a few times. This CDR3 has 13 amino acids. V was cut by 4 bases and J by 1 base, with 8 bases left in between. Germline CDR1 and CDR2: GTSNPN and SVGIG (reference sequence). As originally analysed: Cell counts per sample came from amplifying reference gene primers. TCRdb's copy holds only in-frame clones and misses some; the assay was immunoSEQ multiplex PCR. V, J and clone size are those of that table, while D and trimming were read from the DNA. The table lists about 82,000 clones, roughly 78% of them singletons. Seattle participants joined during active infection and were tracked over time.

Specimen: peripheral blood. This chain uses TRBV30 with TRBJ2-4; no definite D call. This sequence was found in a man aged 55 to 70 with COVID-19, enrolled during active disease. DNA for the CDR3: TGTGCCTGGACAACCGGGGCCAAAAACATTCAGTACTTC. This codes for CAWTTGAKNIQYF.